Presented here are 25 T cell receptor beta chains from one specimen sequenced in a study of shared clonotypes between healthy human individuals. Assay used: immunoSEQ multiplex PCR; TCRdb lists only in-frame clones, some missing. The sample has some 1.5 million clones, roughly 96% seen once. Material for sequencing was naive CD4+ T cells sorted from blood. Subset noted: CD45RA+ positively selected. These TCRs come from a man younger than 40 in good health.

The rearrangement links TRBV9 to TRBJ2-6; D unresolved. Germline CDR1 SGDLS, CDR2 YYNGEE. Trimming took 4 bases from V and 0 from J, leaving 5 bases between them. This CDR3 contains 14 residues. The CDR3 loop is CASSTFSGANVLTF. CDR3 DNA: TGTGCCAGCAGCACATTCTCTGGGGCCAACGTCCTGACTTTC.

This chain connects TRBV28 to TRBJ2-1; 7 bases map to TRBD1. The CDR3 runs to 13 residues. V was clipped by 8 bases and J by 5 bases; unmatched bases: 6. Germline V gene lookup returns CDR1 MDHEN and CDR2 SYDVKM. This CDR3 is CASFGDRDNEQFF. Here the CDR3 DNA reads TGTGCCAGCTTCGGTGACAGGGACAATGAGCAGTTCTTC. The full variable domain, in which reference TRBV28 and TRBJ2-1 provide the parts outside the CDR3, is DVKVTQSSRYLVKRTGEKVFLECVQDMDHENMFWYRQDPGLGLRLIYFSYDVKMKEKGDIPEGYSVSREKKERFSLILESASTNQTSMYLCASFGDRDNEQFFGPGTRLTVL.

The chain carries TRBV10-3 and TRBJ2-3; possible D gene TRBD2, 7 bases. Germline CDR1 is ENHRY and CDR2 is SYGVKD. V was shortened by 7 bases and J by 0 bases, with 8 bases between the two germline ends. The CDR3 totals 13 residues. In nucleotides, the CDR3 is TGTGCCATCAAGGGGGGGAGCACAGATACGCAGTATTTT. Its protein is CAIKGGSTDTQYF.

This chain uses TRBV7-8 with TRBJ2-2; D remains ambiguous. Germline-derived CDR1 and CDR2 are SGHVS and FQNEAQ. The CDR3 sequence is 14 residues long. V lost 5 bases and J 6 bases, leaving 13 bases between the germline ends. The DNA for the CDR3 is TGTGCCAGCAGCCCACGTCTGTTACCCGGGGAGCTGTTTTTT. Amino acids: CASSPRLLPGELFF.

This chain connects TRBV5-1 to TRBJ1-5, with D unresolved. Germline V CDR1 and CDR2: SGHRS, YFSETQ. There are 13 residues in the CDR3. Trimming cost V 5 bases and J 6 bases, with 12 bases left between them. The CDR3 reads CASSSAPGQPQHF. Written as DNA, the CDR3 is TGCGCCAGCAGTTCGGCCCCGGGTCAGCCCCAGCATTTT.

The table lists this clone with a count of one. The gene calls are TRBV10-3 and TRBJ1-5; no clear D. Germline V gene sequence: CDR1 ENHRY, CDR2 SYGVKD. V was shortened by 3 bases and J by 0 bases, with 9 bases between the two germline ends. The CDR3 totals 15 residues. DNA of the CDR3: TGTGCCATCAGTGATCGGGCCAATAGCAATCAGCCCCAGCATTTT. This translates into CAISDRANSNQPQHF.

The CDR3 bases are TGTGCCAGCTCCAAGGGGGACAGAGGGTACGAGCAGTACTTC. This sequence encodes CASSKGDRGYEQYF. This chain joins TRBV18 and TRBJ2-7, with TRBD1 matching 7 bases. Germline V gene sequence: CDR1 KGHSH, CDR2 LQKENI. This CDR3 has 14 amino acids. V was clipped by 6 bases and J by 4 bases; unmatched bases: 9.

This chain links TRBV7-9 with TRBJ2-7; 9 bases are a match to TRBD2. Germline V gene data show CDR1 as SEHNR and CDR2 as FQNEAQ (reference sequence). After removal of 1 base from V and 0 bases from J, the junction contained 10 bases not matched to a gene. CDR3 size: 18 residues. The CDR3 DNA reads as TGTGCCAGCAGCTTAGTGTTTGGCGGGAGGGCCAGCTCCTACGAGCAGTACTTC. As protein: CASSLVFGGRASSYEQYF. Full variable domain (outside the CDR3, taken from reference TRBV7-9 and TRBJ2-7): DTGVSQNPRHKITKRGQNVTFRCDPISEHNRLYWYRQTLGQGPEFLTYFQNEAQLEKSRLLSDRFSAERPKGSFSTLEIQRTEQGDSAMYLCASSLVFGGRASSYEQYFGPGTRLTVT.

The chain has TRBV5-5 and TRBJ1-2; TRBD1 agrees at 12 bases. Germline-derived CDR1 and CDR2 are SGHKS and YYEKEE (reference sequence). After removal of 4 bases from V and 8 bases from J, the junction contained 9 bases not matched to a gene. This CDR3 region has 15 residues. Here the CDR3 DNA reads TGTGCCAGCAGCCGGCCGGGACAGGGGGCGCAAGGCTACACCTTC. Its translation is CASSRPGQGAQGYTF.

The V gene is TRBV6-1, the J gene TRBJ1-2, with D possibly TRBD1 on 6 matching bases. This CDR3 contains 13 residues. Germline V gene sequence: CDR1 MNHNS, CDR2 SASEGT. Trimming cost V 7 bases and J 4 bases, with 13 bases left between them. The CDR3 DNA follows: TGTGCCAGCACCGGAGGGGGGATCTATGGCTACACCTTC. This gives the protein CASTGGGIYGYTF.

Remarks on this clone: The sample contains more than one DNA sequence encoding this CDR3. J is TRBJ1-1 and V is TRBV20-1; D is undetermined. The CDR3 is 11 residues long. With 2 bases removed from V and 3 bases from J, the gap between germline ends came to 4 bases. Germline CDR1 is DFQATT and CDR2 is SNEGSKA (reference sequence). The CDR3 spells CSARSDTEAFF. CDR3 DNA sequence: TGCAGTGCTAGATCGGACACTGAAGCTTTCTTT.

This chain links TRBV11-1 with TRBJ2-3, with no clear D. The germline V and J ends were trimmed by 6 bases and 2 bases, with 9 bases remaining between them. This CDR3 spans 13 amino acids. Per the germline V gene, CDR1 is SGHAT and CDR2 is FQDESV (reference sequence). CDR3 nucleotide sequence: TGTGCCAGCAGTCGATTTCTCACAGATACGCAGTATTTT. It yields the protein CASSRFLTDTQYF.

In DNA, the CDR3 is TGTGCCAGCAGAGAACAGGGGGCGTCAGATGGCTACACCTTC. It translates to CASREQGASDGYTF. This chain joins TRBV28 and TRBJ1-2; 9 nucleotides match TRBD1. The junction had 8 bases not matched to a gene; V was cut back by 6 bases and J by 6 bases. Germline V gene lookup returns CDR1 MDHEN and CDR2 SYDVKM. This CDR3 is built from 14 residues.

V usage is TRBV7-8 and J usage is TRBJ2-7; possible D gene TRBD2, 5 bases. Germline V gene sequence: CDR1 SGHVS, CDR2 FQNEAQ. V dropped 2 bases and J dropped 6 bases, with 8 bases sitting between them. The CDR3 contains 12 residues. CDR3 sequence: CASSLPSGEQYF. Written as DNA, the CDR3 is TGTGCCAGCAGCTTACCAAGCGGCGAGCAGTACTTC.

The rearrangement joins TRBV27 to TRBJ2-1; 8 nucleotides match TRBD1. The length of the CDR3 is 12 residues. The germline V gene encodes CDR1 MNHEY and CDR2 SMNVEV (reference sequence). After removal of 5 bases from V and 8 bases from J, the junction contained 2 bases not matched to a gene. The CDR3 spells CASSPGGHEQFF. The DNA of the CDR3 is TGTGCCAGCAGTCCAGGGGGCCATGAGCAGTTCTTC.

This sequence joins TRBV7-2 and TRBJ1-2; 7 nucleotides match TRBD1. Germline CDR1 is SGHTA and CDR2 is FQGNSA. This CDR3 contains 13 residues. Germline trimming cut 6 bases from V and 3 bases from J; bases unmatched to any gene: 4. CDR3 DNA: TGTGCCAGCAGTTACGGACAGGACTATGGCTACACCTTC. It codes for CASSYGQDYGYTF.

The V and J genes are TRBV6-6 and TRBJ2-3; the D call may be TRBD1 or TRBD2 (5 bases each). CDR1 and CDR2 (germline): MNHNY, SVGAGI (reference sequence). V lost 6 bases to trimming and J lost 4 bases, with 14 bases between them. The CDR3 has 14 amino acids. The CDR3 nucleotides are TGTGCCAGCAGCCCTGTGGGACGGCCAGATACGCAGTATTTT. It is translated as CASSPVGRPDTQYF.

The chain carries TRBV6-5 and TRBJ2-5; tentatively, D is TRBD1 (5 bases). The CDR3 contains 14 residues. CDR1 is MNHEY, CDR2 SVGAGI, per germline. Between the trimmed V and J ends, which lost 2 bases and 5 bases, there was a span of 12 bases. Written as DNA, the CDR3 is TGTGCCAGCAGTTACGCCAGGGTCGGGGAGACCCAGTACTTC. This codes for CASSYARVGETQYF.

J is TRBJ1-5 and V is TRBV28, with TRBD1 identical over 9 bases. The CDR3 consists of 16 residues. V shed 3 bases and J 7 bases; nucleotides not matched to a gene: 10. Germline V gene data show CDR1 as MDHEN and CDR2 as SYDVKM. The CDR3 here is CASSFPGTGHSQPQHF. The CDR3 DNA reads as TGTGCCAGCAGTTTCCCCGGGACAGGGCATAGCCAGCCCCAGCATTTT. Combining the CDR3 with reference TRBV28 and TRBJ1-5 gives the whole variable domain DVKVTQSSRYLVKRTGEKVFLECVQDMDHENMFWYRQDPGLGLRLIYFSYDVKMKEKGDIPEGYSVSREKKERFSLILESASTNQTSMYLCASSFPGTGHSQPQHFGDGTRLSIL.

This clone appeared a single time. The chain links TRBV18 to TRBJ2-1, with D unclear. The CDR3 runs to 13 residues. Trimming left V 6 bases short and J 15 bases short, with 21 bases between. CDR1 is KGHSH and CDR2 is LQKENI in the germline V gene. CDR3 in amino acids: CASSAGTLTVRFF. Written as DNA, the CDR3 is TGTGCCAGCTCCGCCGGAACGTTGACGGTTCGGTTCTTC.

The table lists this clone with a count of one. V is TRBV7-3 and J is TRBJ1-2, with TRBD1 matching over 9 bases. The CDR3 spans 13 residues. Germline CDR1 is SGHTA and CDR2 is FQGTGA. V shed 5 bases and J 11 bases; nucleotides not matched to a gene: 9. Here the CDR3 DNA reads TGTGCCAGCAGCGACCGGGACAGGGTTAATTACACCTTC. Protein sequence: CASSDRDRVNYTF. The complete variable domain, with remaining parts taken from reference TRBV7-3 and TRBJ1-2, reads GAGVSQTPSNKVTEKGKYVELRCDPISGHTALYWYRQSLGQGPEFLIYFQGTGAADDSGLPNDRFFAVRPEGSVSTLKIQRTERGDSAVYLCASSDRDRVNYTFGSGTRLTVV.

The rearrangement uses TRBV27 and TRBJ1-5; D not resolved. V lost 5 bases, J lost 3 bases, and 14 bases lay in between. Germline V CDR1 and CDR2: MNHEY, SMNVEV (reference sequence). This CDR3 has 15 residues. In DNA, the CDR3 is TGTGCCAGCAGTGCCGAGCGGTCACCCAATCAGCCCCAGCATTTT. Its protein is CASSAERSPNQPQHF.

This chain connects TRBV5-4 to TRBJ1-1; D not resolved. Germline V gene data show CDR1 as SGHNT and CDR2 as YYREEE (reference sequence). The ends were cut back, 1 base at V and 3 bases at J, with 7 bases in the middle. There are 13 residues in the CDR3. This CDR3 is CASSLRGYTEAFF. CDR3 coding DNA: TGTGCCAGCAGCTTGCGAGGGTACACTGAAGCTTTCTTT. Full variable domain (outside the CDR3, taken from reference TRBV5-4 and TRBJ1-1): ETGVTQSPTHLIKTRGQQVTLRCSSQSGHNTVSWYQQALGQGPQFIFQYYREEENGRGNFPPRFSGLQFPNYSSELNVNALELDDSALYLCASSLRGYTEAFFGQGTRLTVV.

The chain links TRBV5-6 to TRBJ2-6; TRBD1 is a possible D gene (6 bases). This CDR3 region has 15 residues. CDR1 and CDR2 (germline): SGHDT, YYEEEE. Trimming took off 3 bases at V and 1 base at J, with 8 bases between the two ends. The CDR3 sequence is CASSSRGSGANVLTF. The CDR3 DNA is TGTGCCAGCAGCTCCAGGGGTTCTGGGGCCAACGTCCTGACTTTC.

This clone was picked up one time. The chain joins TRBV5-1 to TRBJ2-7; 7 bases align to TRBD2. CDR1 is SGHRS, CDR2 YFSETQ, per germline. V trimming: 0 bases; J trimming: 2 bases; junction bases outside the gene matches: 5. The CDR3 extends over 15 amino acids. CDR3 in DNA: TGCGCCAGCAGCTTGGAGCGGGGAAGGGCCTACGAGCAGTACTTC. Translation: CASSLERGRAYEQYF. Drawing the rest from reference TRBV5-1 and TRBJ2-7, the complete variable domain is KAGVTQTPRYLIKTRGQQVTLSCSPISGHRSVSWYQQTPGQGLQFLFEYFSETQRNKGNFPGRFSGRQFSNSRSEMNVSTLELGDSALYLCASSLERGRAYEQYFGPGTRLTVT.